This T cell receptor beta chain comes out of a study of blood T cell repertoires in COVID-19. J was trimmed by 7 bases and V by 6 bases; bases with no gene match: 12. Germline values: CDR1 MDHEN, CDR2 SYDVKM. This CDR3 region has 14 residues. TCRdb's copy holds only in-frame clones and misses some; the assay was immunoSEQ multiplex PCR. The sample lists tens of thousands of clones, about 87% occurring once. The sample comprised peripheral blood. The origin of this receptor is a human donor in a cohort sampled during active COVID-19. The chain carries TRBV28 and TRBJ2-7; 7 nucleotides match TRBD1. The CDR3 DNA is TGTGCCAGCAGGACACAGGGGCCCAGGGGGGAGCAGTACTTC. Translating gives CASRTQGPRGEQYF. Combining the CDR3 with reference TRBV28 and TRBJ2-7 gives the whole variable domain DVKVTQSSRYLVKRTGEKVFLECVQDMDHENMFWYRQDPGLGLRLIYFSYDVKMKEKGDIPEGYSVSREKKERFSLILESASTNQTSMYLCASRTQGPRGEQYFGPGTRLTVT.